The T cell receptor beta chain described here comes from a study of Ad26.COV2.S vaccination and SARS-CoV-2 variants. Study results and caveats: Spike-specific TCR breadth was greater after Ad26.COV2.S than placebo.

Trimming shortened V by 0 bases and J by 0 bases, and 11 bases separated the two germline ends. CDR3 length equals 17 residues. Looked up from germline, CDR1 is ENHRY and CDR2 is SYGVKD. TCRdb's copy holds only in-frame clones and misses some; the assay was immunoSEQ multiplex PCR. Altogether around 300,000 clones are present, 75% to 90% being singletons, with the ten largest covering 9.5% to 12%. This clone has more than one count but fewer than ten. Antigen: not known. As to treatment: roughly 18 received Ad26.COV2.S at low or high dose, single or two shots; roughly 5 received placebo; per-sample allocation not given. Sample collection was performed on day 63 after the first vaccine or placebo injection. Based in Boston, the donor was an adult of 18-55 years. What was given as vaccine was an Ad26 vector encoding Wuhan-strain SARS-CoV-2 spike.

V gene TRBV10-3 combines with J gene TRBJ2-2, with TRBD2 as a possible D gene (5 bases). The material sequenced was peripheral blood, taken in a trial of Ad26.COV2.S vaccine versus placebo. This clonotype was obtained from a person between 18 and 65 years old who received the Ad26.COV2.S COVID-19 vaccine or a placebo. Here the CDR3 reads CAISESGAPSNTGELFF. The CDR3 region has the DNA TGTGCCATCAGTGAGTCGGGAGCCCCTTCGAACACCGGGGAGCTGTTTTTT.